A selection of T cell receptor beta chains follows, all from one sample in a study of technical replicates of blood from several donors. Some clones are missing from TCRdb's copy, which holds only in-frame ones; the method was immunoSEQ multiplex PCR. The profile shows about 84,000 clones, approximately 97% of them singletons. The sample comprised T cells isolated from PBMCs. The receptors derive from a human donor in good health. Both conserved end residues are part of each CDR3. A D gene is named only where the DNA matches it firmly. Size tells how often a clone was seen (once, few, many) or the class of an expanded clone, and some rows leave it out.

CDR3 DNA,CDR3 protein,D gene,clone size,J gene,CDR3 length,V gene
TGTGCCAGCAGTTTATCGGGACAGTGGAGTCGCGAGCAGTACTTC,CASSLSGQWSREQYF,TRBD1,NA,TRBJ2-7,15,TRBV6-1
TGTGCCAGCAGTTTCACAGGGAAAGATACGCAGTATTTT,CASSFTGKDTQYF,NA,NA,TRBJ2-3,13,TRBV28
TGTGCCAGCAGCTTCAACCGAAACAGGGGCTCCCACAATCAGCCCCAGCATTTT,CASSFNRNRGSHNQPQHF,TRBD1,NA,TRBJ1-5,18,TRBV5-6
TGTGCCAGTAGTTACAGGGCAACTAATGAAAAACTGTTTTTT,CASSYRATNEKLFF,NA,NA,TRBJ1-4,14,TRBV19
TGTGCCAGCAGAACAGACAACAATCAGCCCCAGCATTTT,CASRTDNNQPQHF,NA,NA,TRBJ1-5,13,TRBV2
TGTGCCAGCAGTTCTCGGACAGGGGGCTTCCTGGAGCAGTACTTC,CASSSRTGGFLEQYF,TRBD1,NA,TRBJ2-7,15,TRBV28
TGTGCCAGCAGGAGAGATGGGACAGACAACTATGGCTACACCTTC,CASRRDGTDNYGYTF,TRBD1,NA,TRBJ1-2,15,TRBV6-4
TGTGCCTGGAGTGTAAGAGAACATCAGCCCCAGCATTTT,CAWSVREHQPQHF,NA,NA,TRBJ1-5,13,TRBV30
TGTGCCAGTAGTATAGGAAGCGGGACTCGGGACGAGCAGTACTTC,CASSIGSGTRDEQYF,TRBD2,NA,TRBJ2-7,15,TRBV19
TGTGCCAGCAGCCCCCGTGTTACTGAAGCTTTCTTT,CASSPRVTEAFF,NA,NA,TRBJ1-1,12,TRBV7-6
TGTGCCAGTAGTATAACCCAGCGGGGTGGCTACACCTTC,CASSITQRGGYTF,NA,NA,TRBJ1-2,13,TRBV19
TGTGCTAGTGGTTTGGAAGCTGGGGGCGGACTTAACTATGGCTACACCTTC,CASGLEAGGGLNYGYTF,NA,NA,TRBJ1-2,17,TRBV12-5
TGCGCCAGCAGCCAAGTAGGCGGAACCTACGAGCAGTACTTC,CASSQVGGTYEQYF,NA,NA,TRBJ2-7,14,TRBV4-1
TGTGCCAGCAGTGGGGACATACAAACCTACGAGCAGTACTTC,CASSGDIQTYEQYF,NA,NA,TRBJ2-7,14,TRBV2
TGTGCCAGCAGTCCATCCGGGACAGGGGAGCGCGGCTACACCTTC,CASSPSGTGERGYTF,TRBD1,NA,TRBJ1-2,15,TRBV27
TGCGCCAGCAGCCAATTGGGCCCAGGGCCTCAGTACTTC,CASSQLGPGPQYF,NA,NA,TRBJ2-4,13,TRBV4-1
TGCGCCAGCAGGTCCGGGACTAGCGCGTATAGCTCCTACAATGAGCAGTTCTTC,CASRSGTSAYSSYNEQFF,TRBD2,NA,TRBJ2-1,18,TRBV5-1
TGCGCCAGCAGCGCTGGGACTATACGCACAGATACGCAGTATTTT,CASSAGTIRTDTQYF,TRBD2,NA,TRBJ2-3,15,TRBV4-1
TGTGCCAGCAGCCAGGGGGCTGCTGAAGCTTTCTTT,CASSQGAAEAFF,TRBD1,NA,TRBJ1-1,12,TRBV11-3
TGTGCCAGCAGTTCGGGGACAGGCTTACAGACCCAGTACTTC,CASSSGTGLQTQYF,TRBD1,NA,TRBJ2-5,14,TRBV27
TGTGCCAGCAGTACCTGGGGAGATGGCTACACCTTC,CASSTWGDGYTF,NA,NA,TRBJ1-2,12,TRBV6-5
TGTGCCAGTAGTATAGGCACACAAGAGACCCAGTACTTC,CASSIGTQETQYF,NA,NA,TRBJ2-5,13,TRBV19
TGCGCCAGCAGTGAGACAGGCTATGGCTACACCTTC,CASSETGYGYTF,NA,NA,TRBJ1-2,12,TRBV10-1
TGCGCCAGCAGCTTGGGTCCTAACACTGAAGCTTTCTTT,CASSLGPNTEAFF,NA,NA,TRBJ1-1,13,TRBV5-1
TGTGCCAGCAGTTCCCAACGACAGGGGGCTCACTACGAGCAGTACTTC,CASSSQRQGAHYEQYF,TRBD1,NA,TRBJ2-7,16,TRBV27
TGCGCCAGCAGCTGGCCACAGCAGAACACTGAAGCTTTCTTT,CASSWPQQNTEAFF,NA,NA,TRBJ1-1,14,TRBV5-1
TGTGCCAGCAGCCACCGCTTTCCCGGGGGGGAGCTGTTTTTT,CASSHRFPGGELFF,NA,NA,TRBJ2-2,14,TRBV14
TGTGCCAGCCCTACCGGACAGGGGCGACCCTACGAGCAGTACTTC,CASPTGQGRPYEQYF,TRBD1,NA,TRBJ2-7,15,TRBV6-1
TGTGCCATCAGTGAGTCTCAAGTAGATAATTCACCCCTCCACTTT,CAISESQVDNSPLHF,NA,NA,TRBJ1-6,15,TRBV10-3
TGTGCCAGTAGTCGAACCGGGACAGGGATCATGAATGAGCAGTTCTTC,CASSRTGTGIMNEQFF,TRBD1,NA,TRBJ2-1,16,TRBV19
TGTGCCAGCAGAATCAGTCAGGGGATGAACACTGAAGCTTTCTTT,CASRISQGMNTEAFF,NA,NA,TRBJ1-1,15,TRBV6-1
TGTGCCAGCAGCCCGGGACAGGTTTATGGCTACACCTTC,CASSPGQVYGYTF,TRBD1,NA,TRBJ1-2,13,TRBV14
TGTGCCAGCAGCCCTCCCCGCTCCTACGAGCAGTACTTC,CASSPPRSYEQYF,NA,NA,TRBJ2-7,13,TRBV7-8
TGTGCCAGCGGGACAGATACTACTAACTATGGCTACACCTTC,CASGTDTTNYGYTF,TRBD1,once,TRBJ1-2,14,TRBV6-1
TGCGCCAGCAGTGAGGACTTCTACCAAGAGACCCAGTACTTC,CASSEDFYQETQYF,NA,NA,TRBJ2-5,14,TRBV10-2
TGTGCCAGCAGTTTAACAGGGAATCATCAGCCCCAGCATTTT,CASSLTGNHQPQHF,NA,NA,TRBJ1-5,14,TRBV28
TGTGCCTGGGCAGGGGGACCGAACTACGAGCAGTACTTC,CAWAGGPNYEQYF,TRBD1,NA,TRBJ2-7,13,TRBV30
TGTGCCAGCAGTGAAAGCTTCAACTCCTATAATTCACCCCTCCACTTT,CASSESFNSYNSPLHF,NA,NA,TRBJ1-6,16,TRBV2
TGTGCCAGCAGTTCAGGGAGCAAGCGGGCTAACTATGGCTACACCTTC,CASSSGSKRANYGYTF,NA,NA,TRBJ1-2,16,TRBV27
TGTGCCAGCAGACGGTCTCTGGACATGCCGAGGTTC,CASRRSLDMPRF,NA,NA,TRBJ2-7,12,TRBV28
TGTGCCAGTAGTATGACAGGGACAGCCAACTATGGCTACACCTTC,CASSMTGTANYGYTF,TRBD1,NA,TRBJ1-2,15,TRBV19
TGCGCCAGCAGCTTGGGGGACAGGCCGGCTTATGGCTACACCTTC,CASSLGDRPAYGYTF,TRBD1,NA,TRBJ1-2,15,TRBV5-1
TGTGCCAGCTCTTGGACAGGGGAGACAGATACGCAGTATTTT,CASSWTGETDTQYF,TRBD1,NA,TRBJ2-3,14,TRBV7-3